These 18 T cell receptor beta chains were all obtained from the same sample, sequenced in a study of Ad26.COV2.S vaccination and SARS-CoV-2 variants. The method was immunoSEQ multiplex PCR; TCRdb's version includes in-frame clones alone and lacks a portion of them. The repertoire has just over 350,000 clones, more than 75% of them found once; the top ten carry about 3.3%. Described treatment: around 19 received Ad26.COV2.S at low or high dose, single or two shots; 5 received placebo; per-sample allocation not given. Specimen acquisition occurred on day 63 following the initial vaccine or placebo injection. Material: peripheral blood, obtained in a trial of Ad26.COV2.S vaccine versus placebo. The source is a person aged 18 to 65 who received the Ad26.COV2.S COVID-19 vaccine or a placebo.

This chain connects TRBV5-4 to TRBJ1-4, with a weak D call TRBD1 (5 bases). V lost 0 bases to trimming and J lost 6 bases, with 15 bases between them. The germline V gene encodes CDR1 SGHNT and CDR2 YYREEE (reference sequence). The CDR3 loop spans 16 amino acids. For the CDR3, the DNA is TGTGCCAGCAGCTTGGATTCTGGGGCCGGTCATGAAAAACTGTTTTTT. It yields the protein CASSLDSGAGHEKLFF.

The chain has TRBV11-3 and TRBJ1-5, with 12 bases fitting TRBD1. Germline loops: CDR1 SGHNT, CDR2 YENEEA. Trimming removed 5 bases from V and 4 bases from J; junction bases left unmatched: 9. The CDR3 is 17 residues long. CDR3 region: CASSKRDRGRWNQPQHF. The CDR3 DNA follows: TGTGCCAGCAGCAAACGGGACAGGGGGCGATGGAATCAGCCCCAGCATTTT.

The chain recombines TRBV12-5 with TRBJ2-3, with D maybe TRBD1 (5 bases). There are 16 residues in the CDR3. Trimming left V 5 bases short and J 2 bases short, with 17 bases between. Germline CDR1 reads LGHNT; CDR2 reads FRNRAP. CDR3 coding DNA: TGTGCTAGTGGTCCTGCTGACAGTTTCCTCACAGATACGCAGTATTTT. Translating gives CASGPADSFLTDTQYF.

The chain joins TRBV28 to TRBJ2-7, with 13 bases lining up with TRBD2. The CDR3 spans 16 residues. Trimming at V came to 5 bases and at J to 5 bases, leaving 9 bases not matched to a gene. CDR1 is MDHEN, CDR2 SYDVKM, per germline. The CDR3 protein is CASSLGTSGIADEQYF. CDR3 nucleotide sequence: TGTGCCAGCAGTCTCGGGACTAGCGGGATAGCCGACGAGCAGTACTTC. Complete variable domain (other parts from reference TRBV28 and TRBJ2-7): DVKVTQSSRYLVKRTGEKVFLECVQDMDHENMFWYRQDPGLGLRLIYFSYDVKMKEKGDIPEGYSVSREKKERFSLILESASTNQTSMYLCASSLGTSGIADEQYFGPGTRLTVT.

The rearrangement joins TRBV11-2 to TRBJ2-1; 9 nucleotides match TRBD1. V lost 5 bases to trimming and J lost 8 bases; unmatched junction nucleotides: 10. The CDR3 totals 15 residues. Germline CDR1 SGHAT, CDR2 FQNNGV. CDR3 residues: CASSARPDRGDEQFF. The CDR3 coding sequence is TGTGCCAGCAGCGCACGCCCGGACAGGGGCGATGAGCAGTTCTTC.

The gene calls are TRBV3-1 (or the pseudogene TRBV3-2) and TRBJ2-5; TRBD2 aligns across 9 bases. Germline CDR1 and CDR2: LGHDT and YNNKEL (reference sequence). Trimming took 2 bases from V and 5 from J; bases not matched to a gene: 6. The CDR3 runs to 15 residues. The CDR3 here is CASSQNAGGGETQYF. CDR3 DNA: TGTGCCAGCAGCCAAAATGCGGGAGGGGGGGAGACCCAGTACTTC.

The rearrangement uses TRBV18 and TRBJ1-1; 8 bases fit TRBD1. Germline lookup yields CDR1 KGHSH and CDR2 LQKENI. With 2 bases clipped from V and 7 bases from J, the junction kept 9 bases outside the gene matches. The CDR3 totals 15 residues. The CDR3 DNA sequence: TGTGCCAGCTCACCATCAACAGGGGGGAGAGGTGAAGCTTTCTTT. Translation gives CASSPSTGGRGEAFF.

This clone was observed a handful of times. The chain employs TRBV2 and TRBJ1-1; D uncertain. CDR3 size: 16 residues. CDR1 is SNHLY and CDR2 is FYNNEI in the germline V gene. Trimming took off 6 bases at V and 3 bases at J, with 20 bases between the two ends. CDR3 in amino acids: CASSYNKLPPDTEAFF. The DNA for the CDR3 is TGTGCCAGCAGCTACAACAAACTTCCCCCGGACACTGAAGCTTTCTTT. The full variable domain, rest sourced from reference TRBV2 and TRBJ1-1, is EPEVTQTPSHQVTQMGQEVILRCVPISNHLYFYWYRQILGQKVEFLVSFYNNEISEKSEIFDDQFSVERPDGSNFTLKIRSTKLEDSAMYFCASSYNKLPPDTEAFFGQGTRLTVV.

The rearrangement joins TRBV24-1 to TRBJ1-5; D might be TRBD1 (5 bases). The V end was cut by 7 bases, the J end by 7 bases, with 13 bases between. Germline V lookup: CDR1 KGHDR, CDR2 SFDVKD. The CDR3 has 13 residues. The CDR3 DNA reads TGTGCCACCAGGGTACGGGGGGGACAGCCCCAGCATTTT. This translates into CATRVRGGQPQHF.

The chain is built from TRBV6-2 or TRBV6-3 and TRBJ2-7; no firm D call. This CDR3 comprises 16 residues. Per germline, CDR1 MNHEY and CDR2 SVGEGT. V lost 6 bases to trimming and J lost 5 bases, with 23 bases between them. The CDR3 is CASSPVLLAGYHEQYF. Written as DNA, the CDR3 is TGTGCCAGCAGCCCTGTGTTATTGGCAGGATACCACGAGCAGTACTTC.

The chain uses TRBV7-8 and TRBJ1-1, with 7 bases identical to TRBD1. CDR3 length: 12 amino acids. V was pared by 1 base and J by 12 bases, with 5 bases of the junction left unmatched. The germline CDR1 and CDR2 sequences are SGHVS and FQNEAQ. CDR3 amino acids: CASSLGGGYTFF. CDR3 nucleotide sequence: TGTGCCAGCAGCTTAGGAGGGGGCTACACTTTCTTT.

This rearrangement joins TRBV19 to TRBJ1-6, with 9 bases lining up with TRBD1. There are 13 residues in the CDR3. The germline V gene has CDR1 LNHDA and CDR2 SQIVND (reference sequence). Unmatched junction bases numbered 1, after V lost 6 bases and J lost 7 bases. The CDR3 DNA reads as TGTGCCAGTAGGGGGACAGGGAATTCACCCCTCCACTTT. Translation: CASRGTGNSPLHF.

The chain combines TRBV10-3 with TRBJ1-1; D remains ambiguous. This CDR3 has 13 amino acids. V was shortened by 3 bases and J by 1 base, with 6 bases between the two germline ends. CDR1 and CDR2 from the germline V gene are ENHRY and SYGVKD. DNA of the CDR3: TGTGCCATCAGTGATCAGACGAACACTGAAGCTTTCTTT. This translates into CAISDQTNTEAFF.

The V call is TRBV27, the J call TRBJ1-5; 7 bases map to TRBD1. V was pared by 5 bases and J by 4 bases, with 8 bases of the junction left unmatched. The CDR3 is 15 amino acids. Germline V CDR1 and CDR2: MNHEY, SMNVEV (reference sequence). The CDR3 is CASSPTGARNQPQHF. For the CDR3, the DNA is TGTGCCAGCAGTCCAACAGGGGCGCGAAATCAGCCCCAGCATTTT.

As DNA, the CDR3 is TGTGCCAGCAGCTCCCCGGGACAGACTAACACTGAAGCTTTCTTT. As protein: CASSSPGQTNTEAFF. The chain is built from TRBV5-4 and TRBJ1-1; TRBD1 matches at 7 bases. With 3 bases clipped from V and 2 bases from J, the junction kept 7 bases outside the gene matches. The CDR3 contains 15 residues. Germline V gives CDR1 SGHNT, CDR2 YYREEE (reference sequence).

J is TRBJ2-5 and V is TRBV7-2; 8 bases are a match to TRBD2. The germline V gene encodes CDR1 SGHTA and CDR2 FQGNSA. The CDR3 covers 14 residues. V was clipped by 2 bases and J by 3 bases; unmatched bases: 2. Here the CDR3 DNA reads TGTGCCAGCAGCTTATTGGGACTAGAAGAGACCCAGTACTTC. It codes for CASSLLGLEETQYF.

The chain couples TRBV7-9 to TRBJ2-7, with a possible D match to TRBD1 (6 bases). Germline CDR1 reads SEHNR; CDR2 reads FQNEAQ (reference sequence). This CDR3 has 14 residues. Trimming cost V 5 bases and J 0 bases, with 11 bases left between them. The CDR3 DNA sequence: TGTGCCAGCAGCCGACAGGAGACCTCCTACGAGCAGTACTTC. Translating it yields CASSRQETSYEQYF.

In DNA form, the CDR3 reads TGTGCCAGCGGCACACTCCGGGGGACAGACCGCGAGCAGTACTTC. It specifies CASGTLRGTDREQYF. The chain couples TRBV7-9 to TRBJ2-7, with D perhaps matching TRBD1 (7 bases). V lost 8 bases, J lost 6 bases, and 23 bases lay in between. Looked up from germline, CDR1 is SEHNR and CDR2 is FQNEAQ (reference sequence). The CDR3 consists of 15 residues.